What follows is one TCR beta chain and its context. Its cognate antigen is unknown. These data are taken from a study of radiation and T cells in renal cell carcinoma. The method was immunoSEQ multiplex PCR; TCRdb's version includes in-frame clones alone and lacks a portion of them. The sample has roughly 130,000 clones, 88% seen once. The time point denotes: blood 2 weeks post-SBRT. Regarding treatment: 15 Gy SBRT to primary tumor, nephrectomy 4 weeks later. Radiation-treated patients gave blood at baseline, week 2 and week 4. This renal cell carcinoma was of the clear cell type. V lost 3 bases and J 4 bases, leaving 15 bases between the germline ends. Germline V gene sequence: CDR1 MDHEN, CDR2 SYDVKM. The CDR3 extends over 15 amino acids. Overall study results and limits: From baseline, blood top tumor clonotypes peaked at 2 weeks post-radiation. Without pretreatment biopsies, baseline tumor clonotype presence was undetermined.

The starting material was blood, obtained from a patient whose treatment included radiotherapy and nephrectomy. The rearrangement links TRBV28 to TRBJ2-5, with D perhaps being TRBD1 or TRBD2 (6 bases each). The origin of this receptor is a woman aged 70-85 years with renal cell carcinoma. Here the CDR3 DNA reads TGTGCCAGCAGTTTCAGGGGAGGAGGGCGAGAGACCCAGTACTTC. Translation: CASSFRGGGRETQYF. The full variable domain, with the rest looked up from reference TRBV28 and TRBJ2-5, is DVKVTQSSRYLVKRTGEKVFLECVQDMDHENMFWYRQDPGLGLRLIYFSYDVKMKEKGDIPEGYSVSREKKERFSLILESASTNQTSMYLCASSFRGGGRETQYFGPGTRLLVL.